One and the same sample provided the 22 T cell receptor beta chains below, sequenced in a study of cytomegalovirus exposure and HLA in healthy donors. The protocol was immunoSEQ multiplex PCR, while the TCRdb copy is restricted to in-frame clones and leaves out a portion. The repertoire consists of 250,000 to 400,000 clones, with approximately 88% occurring once and the leading ten covering roughly 0.96%. Sequencing was done on a sample of PBMCs. The receptors originated from a man aged 25 to 40 in good health and CMV-seronegative.

This sequence joins TRBV9 and TRBJ2-3; D not certain. Germline CDR1 SGDLS, CDR2 YYNGEE. CDR3 size: 18 residues. V lost 3 bases to trimming and J lost 1 base, with 21 bases between them. The CDR3 is CASSADTTPWKGTDTQYF. For the CDR3, the DNA is TGTGCCAGCAGCGCAGATACTACACCATGGAAAGGCACAGATACGCAGTATTTT. The full variable domain, rest sourced from reference TRBV9 and TRBJ2-3, is DSGVTQTPKHLITATGQRVTLRCSPRSGDLSVYWYQQSLDQGLQFLIQYYNGEERAKGNILERFSAQQFPDLHSELNLSSLELGDSALYFCASSADTTPWKGTDTQYFGPGTRLTVL.

This chain joins TRBV7-2 and TRBJ2-7; D is unclear. The germline V gene encodes CDR1 SGHTA and CDR2 FQGNSA. V lost 5 bases and J lost 6, with 14 bases in between. The CDR3 runs 13 residues. CDR3 nucleotides: TGTGCCAGCAGCCCACCCGCGAGTGGCGAGCAGTACTTC. Protein: CASSPPASGEQYF.

The chain uses TRBV10-3 and TRBJ1-6; TRBD1 is a possible D gene (5 bases). The CDR3 has 14 residues. Looked up from germline, CDR1 is ENHRY and CDR2 is SYGVKD. V lost 5 bases and J 10 bases, leaving 15 bases between the germline ends. CDR3 in DNA: TGTGCCATCAGTCCCGCCAGGGAGGGATCACCCCTCCACTTT. Translated, it gives CAISPAREGSPLHF.

This clone has only one observation. The chain combines TRBV5-1 with TRBJ2-3; D might be TRBD1 (5 bases). Germline V gene lookup returns CDR1 SGHRS and CDR2 YFSETQ. Trimming stripped 3 bases from V and 2 bases from J, with 10 bases between. The CDR3 has 14 amino acids. CDR3 in amino acids: CASSYDRPTDTQYF. The CDR3 DNA reads as TGCGCCAGCAGCTATGACAGACCCACAGATACGCAGTATTTT.

The chain joins TRBV18 to TRBJ2-1; 11 nucleotides line up with TRBD2. CDR3 length: 15 residues. The germline V gene encodes CDR1 KGHSH and CDR2 LQKENI. J lost 7 bases, V lost 5 bases, and 7 bases had no gene match. The CDR3 is CASSSGLAEINEQFF. CDR3 nucleotides: TGTGCCAGCTCATCGGGACTAGCGGAGATTAATGAGCAGTTCTTC. Full variable domain (outside the CDR3, taken from reference TRBV18 and TRBJ2-1): NAGVMQNPRHLVRRRGQEARLRCSPMKGHSHVYWYRQLPEEGLKFMVYLQKENIIDESGMPKERFSAEFPKEGPSILRIQQVVRGDSAAYFCASSSGLAEINEQFFGPGTRLTVL.

The chain carries TRBV5-4 and TRBJ1-2; TRBD1 agrees at 12 bases. The germline CDR1 and CDR2 sequences are SGHNT and YYREEE (reference sequence). The junction had 5 bases not matched to a gene; V was cut back by 0 bases and J by 8 bases. The CDR3 contains 15 residues. This CDR3 reads CASSLAGQGAGGYTF. CDR3 nucleotides: TGTGCCAGCAGCTTGGCGGGACAGGGGGCAGGAGGCTACACCTTC.

This clone was recorded only once. This chain connects TRBV5-6 to TRBJ2-5, with D maybe TRBD1 (6 bases). Germline CDR1 and CDR2: SGHDT and YYEEEE. The CDR3 consists of 15 residues. V was cut by 4 bases and J by 5 bases, with 18 bases left in between. The CDR3 loop reads CASSPRDGGVETQYF. As DNA, the CDR3 is TGTGCCAGCAGCCCCAGGGATGGGGGCGTTGAGACCCAGTACTTC. The full variable domain, completed using reference TRBV5-6 and TRBJ2-5, is DAGVTQSPTHLIKTRGQQVTLRCSPKSGHDTVSWYQQALGQGPQFIFQYYEEEERQRGNFPDRFSGHQFPNYSSELNVNALLLGDSALYLCASSPRDGGVETQYFGPGTRLLVL.

A remark on this clone: Other DNA sequences from this sample encode an identical CDR3 as well. The chain is built from TRBV18 and TRBJ1-2; tentatively, D is TRBD1 (5 bases). The CDR3 length is 13 residues. V dropped 3 bases and J dropped 2 bases, with 7 bases sitting between them. In germline, CDR1 is KGHSH, CDR2 LQKENI. CDR3 amino acids: CASSPDTNYGYTF. The CDR3 DNA reads as TGTGCCAGCTCACCGGACACAAACTATGGCTACACCTTC. The complete variable domain, with remaining parts taken from reference TRBV18 and TRBJ1-2, reads NAGVMQNPRHLVRRRGQEARLRCSPMKGHSHVYWYRQLPEEGLKFMVYLQKENIIDESGMPKERFSAEFPKEGPSILRIQQVVRGDSAAYFCASSPDTNYGYTFGSGTRLTVV.

The V call is TRBV5-4, the J call TRBJ2-1; D might be TRBD2 (5 bases). Between the trimmed V and J ends, which lost 1 base and 9 bases, there was a span of 14 bases. The CDR3 totals 14 residues. The germline V gene encodes CDR1 SGHNT and CDR2 YYREEE (reference sequence). The CDR3: CASSLSGRVGEQFF. The CDR3, as DNA: TGTGCCAGCAGCTTGTCCGGGCGGGTTGGTGAGCAGTTCTTC.

This clone was counted once. This chain links TRBV4-1 with TRBJ1-5; TRBD1 might be the D (5 bases). CDR1 and CDR2 from the germline V gene are MGHRA and YSYEKL. The CDR3 spans 17 residues. With 1 base removed from V and 0 bases from J, the gap between germline ends came to 13 bases. CDR3 sequence: CASSQVSGWASNQPQHF. In DNA form, the CDR3 reads TGCGCCAGCAGCCAAGTATCAGGGTGGGCTAGCAATCAGCCCCAGCATTTT.

This chain connects TRBV18 to TRBJ1-6; a possible D gene is TRBD1 (6 bases). Germline-derived CDR1 and CDR2 are KGHSH and LQKENI. The CDR3 loop spans 13 amino acids. Trimming took off 5 bases at V and 7 bases at J, with 9 bases between the two ends. The chain's CDR3 is CASSRTENSPLHF. The CDR3 nucleotides read TGTGCCAGCTCAAGGACAGAGAATTCACCCCTCCACTTT.

This clone was seen once. The V call is TRBV19, the J call TRBJ1-5; tentatively, D is TRBD1 (5 bases). The CDR3 is made up of 14 amino acids. V dropped 5 bases and J dropped 4 bases, with 12 bases sitting between them. Germline V gives CDR1 LNHDA, CDR2 SQIVND (reference sequence). The CDR3 sequence: CASSWGVTNQPQHF. The CDR3 DNA follows: TGTGCCAGTAGTTGGGGGGTTACGAATCAGCCCCAGCATTTT.

V gene TRBV15 combines with J gene TRBJ2-1; D might be TRBD2 (6 bases). The V and J ends lost 5 bases and 4 bases respectively, with 12 bases between them. CDR3 length equals 14 residues. Per the germline V gene, CDR1 is LNHNV and CDR2 is YYDKDF (reference sequence). CDR3 DNA: TGTGCCACCAGCGCGAGGGGAGGATACAATGAGCAGTTCTTC. Its translation: CATSARGGYNEQFF.

The chain carries TRBV2 and TRBJ2-2; 7 bases match TRBD1. Germline CDR1 SNHLY, CDR2 FYNNEI. Germline trimming cut 4 bases from V and 0 bases from J; bases unmatched to any gene: 2. This CDR3 spans 15 amino acids. The CDR3 DNA is TGTGCCAGCAGTGGAACAGGGGCGAACACCGGGGAGCTGTTTTTT. This translates into CASSGTGANTGELFF.

This rearrangement joins TRBV10-2 to TRBJ1-2; no definite D call. Trimming shortened V by 6 bases and J by 8 bases, and 13 bases separated the two germline ends. The length of the CDR3 is 12 residues. CDR1 and CDR2 from the germline V gene are WSHSY and SAAADI. The CDR3 loop is CASRPTGIGYTF. DNA of the CDR3: TGCGCCAGCAGACCTACCGGTATCGGCTACACCTTC.

This clone was found once. This chain joins TRBV6-1 and TRBJ2-7; 7 bases map to TRBD1. CDR3 length: 14 amino acids. CDR1 is MNHNS and CDR2 is SASEGT in the germline V gene. V dropped 6 bases and J dropped 7; count of bases not matched to a gene: 12. The DNA of the CDR3 is TGTGCCAGCAGAGAGGCGGACAGGTCTGGAGAGCAGTACTTC. It codes for CASREADRSGEQYF.

This clone was seen only once. The sample carries other DNA sequences with the same CDR3. The chain joins TRBV5-1 to TRBJ2-1; perhaps TRBD1 as D (6 bases). Trimming removed 2 bases at V and 6 bases at J, with 6 bases between. The CDR3 spans 12 residues. In germline, CDR1 is SGHRS, CDR2 YFSETQ. The CDR3 nucleotides read TGCGCCAGCAGCTTAGGGGGCAATGAGCAGTTCTTC. Its translation: CASSLGGNEQFF.

The V and J genes are TRBV18 and TRBJ2-1; D call uncertain. CDR3 length equals 12 residues. The V end was cut by 5 bases, the J end by 7 bases, with 9 bases between. Germline assignment: CDR1 KGHSH and CDR2 LQKENI. This chain's CDR3 is CASSTSGNEQFF. The CDR3 region has the DNA TGTGCCAGCTCAACCTCCGGGAATGAGCAGTTCTTC.

The chain uses TRBV19 and TRBJ1-6; TRBD1 matches 7 bases. The CDR3 loop spans 18 amino acids. Germline V gives CDR1 LNHDA, CDR2 SQIVND (reference sequence). V lost 8 bases to trimming and J lost 7 bases; unmatched junction nucleotides: 20. CDR3 bases: TGTGCCAGTGGGGGTGGGACAGTATTGCGAGCCGGGAATTCACCCCTCCACTTT. Amino acid sequence: CASGGGTVLRAGNSPLHF.

The chain is built from TRBV5-1 and TRBJ2-2; TRBD2 might be the D (6 bases). From germline, CDR1 is SGHRS and CDR2 YFSETQ. With 1 base removed from V and 3 bases from J, the gap between germline ends came to 10 bases. There are 15 residues in the CDR3. CDR3 region: CASSLQSGHTGELFF. In DNA, the CDR3 is TGCGCCAGCAGCTTGCAAAGCGGGCACACCGGGGAGCTGTTTTTT.

This rearrangement joins TRBV4-3 to TRBJ2-1; TRBD1 aligns across 7 bases. The germline CDR1 and CDR2 sequences are LGHNA and YSLEER. V lost 0 bases and J lost 8; bases outside the gene matches: 16. The CDR3 totals 18 residues. In nucleotides, the CDR3 is TGCGCCAGCAGCCAAGATTCGGCTATGACAGGGAGTTTGGATGAGCAGTTCTTC. It encodes CASSQDSAMTGSLDEQFF.

The V gene is TRBV6-1, the J gene TRBJ1-1; 8 positions match TRBD1. CDR1 and CDR2 (germline): MNHNS, SASEGT. CDR3 length: 12 amino acids. The V gene end was trimmed by 7 bases and the J gene end by 3 bases; junction bases not matched to a gene: 1. CDR3 DNA sequence: TGTGCCAGCACGGGACAGGACACTGAAGCTTTCTTT. This encodes CASTGQDTEAFF.